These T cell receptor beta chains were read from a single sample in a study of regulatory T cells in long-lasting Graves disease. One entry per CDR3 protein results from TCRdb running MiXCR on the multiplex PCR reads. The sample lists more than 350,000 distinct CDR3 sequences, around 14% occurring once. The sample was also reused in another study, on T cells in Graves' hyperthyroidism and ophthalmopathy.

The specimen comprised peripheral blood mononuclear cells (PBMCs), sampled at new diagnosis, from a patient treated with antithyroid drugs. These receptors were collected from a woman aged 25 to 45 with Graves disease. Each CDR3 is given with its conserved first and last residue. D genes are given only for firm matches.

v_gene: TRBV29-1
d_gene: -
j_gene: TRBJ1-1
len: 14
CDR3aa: CSALWVGGVAEAFF

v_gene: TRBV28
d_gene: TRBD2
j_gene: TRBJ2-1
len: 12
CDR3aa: CASSWGGGEQFF

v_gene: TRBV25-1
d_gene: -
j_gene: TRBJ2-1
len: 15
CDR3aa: CASSEFRGEYNEQFF

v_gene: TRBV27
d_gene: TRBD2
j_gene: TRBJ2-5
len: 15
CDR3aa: CASSLAREGRETQYF

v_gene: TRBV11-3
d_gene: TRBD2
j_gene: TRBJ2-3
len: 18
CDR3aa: CASSLDPPTSGFTDTQYF

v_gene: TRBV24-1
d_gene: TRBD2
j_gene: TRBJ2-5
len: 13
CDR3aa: CATSGRPGGTQYF

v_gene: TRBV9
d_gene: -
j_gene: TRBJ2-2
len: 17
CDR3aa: CASSVEWQGTNTGELFF

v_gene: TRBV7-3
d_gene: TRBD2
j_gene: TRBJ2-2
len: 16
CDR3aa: CASSLSGTSGSKELFF

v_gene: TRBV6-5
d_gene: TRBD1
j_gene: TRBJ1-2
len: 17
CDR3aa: CASSYSRGPSSLNGYTF

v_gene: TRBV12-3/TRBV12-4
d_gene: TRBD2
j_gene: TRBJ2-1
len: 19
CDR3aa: CASSPGLAGGPLRYNEQFF

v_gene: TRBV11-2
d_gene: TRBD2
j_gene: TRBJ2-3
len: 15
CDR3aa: CASSRTSGLRDTQYF

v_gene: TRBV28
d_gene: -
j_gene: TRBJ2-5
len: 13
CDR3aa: CASNLEGGETQYF

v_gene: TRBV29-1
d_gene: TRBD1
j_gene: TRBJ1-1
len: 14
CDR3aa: CSVRSGTGITEAFF

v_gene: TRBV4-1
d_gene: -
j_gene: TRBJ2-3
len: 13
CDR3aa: CASSQDLTDTQYF

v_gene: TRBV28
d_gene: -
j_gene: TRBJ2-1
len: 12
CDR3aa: CASSSGSHEQFF

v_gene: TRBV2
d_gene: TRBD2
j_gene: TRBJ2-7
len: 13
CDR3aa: CARKLAGAYEQYF

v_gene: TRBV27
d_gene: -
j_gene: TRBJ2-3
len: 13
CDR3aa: CASSLMYTDTQYF

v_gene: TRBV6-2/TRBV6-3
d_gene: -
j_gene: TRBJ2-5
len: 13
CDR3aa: CASSYSEAFTQYF

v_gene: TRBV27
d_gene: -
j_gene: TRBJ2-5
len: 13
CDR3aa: CASRRELQETQYF

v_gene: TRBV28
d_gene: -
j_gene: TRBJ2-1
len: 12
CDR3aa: CASSKGLAPEFF

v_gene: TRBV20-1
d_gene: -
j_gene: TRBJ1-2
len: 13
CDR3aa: CSARDVPSFGYTF

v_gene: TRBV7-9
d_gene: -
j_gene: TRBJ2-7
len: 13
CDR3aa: CASSSGAEYEQYF

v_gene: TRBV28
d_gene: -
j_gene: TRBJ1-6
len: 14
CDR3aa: CASSLSRNNSPLHF

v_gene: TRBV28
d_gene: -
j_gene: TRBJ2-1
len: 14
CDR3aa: CASIGVSSYNEQFF

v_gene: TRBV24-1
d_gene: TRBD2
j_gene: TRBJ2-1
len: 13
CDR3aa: CATQGGLAGGQFF

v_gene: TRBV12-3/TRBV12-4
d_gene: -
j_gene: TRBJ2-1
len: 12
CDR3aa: CASSGGPNEQFF

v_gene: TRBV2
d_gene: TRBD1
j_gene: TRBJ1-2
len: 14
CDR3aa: CASLTRDSNYGYTF

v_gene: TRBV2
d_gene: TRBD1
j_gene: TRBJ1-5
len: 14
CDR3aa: CASRGDRGDQPQHF

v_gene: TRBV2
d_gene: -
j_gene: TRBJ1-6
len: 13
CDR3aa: CASGGGREEPLHF

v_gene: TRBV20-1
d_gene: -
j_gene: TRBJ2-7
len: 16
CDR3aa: CSARGGSGILALTQYF

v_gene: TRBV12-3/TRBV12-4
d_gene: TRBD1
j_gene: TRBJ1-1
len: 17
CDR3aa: CASSLSLQGVGNTEAFF

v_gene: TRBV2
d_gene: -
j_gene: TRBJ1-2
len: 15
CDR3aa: CASSEQAGPGYGYTF

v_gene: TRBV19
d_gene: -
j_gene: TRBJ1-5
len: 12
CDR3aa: CASQGWNQPQHF

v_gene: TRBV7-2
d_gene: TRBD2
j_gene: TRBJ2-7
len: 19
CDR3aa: CASSPQKSGLAGERGEQYF

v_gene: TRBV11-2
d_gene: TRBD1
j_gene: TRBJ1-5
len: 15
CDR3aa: CASSLGTGGFQPQHF

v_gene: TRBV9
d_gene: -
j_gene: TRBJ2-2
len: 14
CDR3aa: CASSVLSGSGELFF

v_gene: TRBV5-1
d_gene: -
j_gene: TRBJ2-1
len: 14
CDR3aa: CASSPQGRANEQFF

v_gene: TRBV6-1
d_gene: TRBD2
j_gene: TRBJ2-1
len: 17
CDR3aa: CASSESTGLAGLDEQFF

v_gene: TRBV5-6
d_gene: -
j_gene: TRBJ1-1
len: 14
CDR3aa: CASSLARGGLEAFF

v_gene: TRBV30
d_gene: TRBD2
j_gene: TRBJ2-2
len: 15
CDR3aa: CAWSLLAGAAGELFF

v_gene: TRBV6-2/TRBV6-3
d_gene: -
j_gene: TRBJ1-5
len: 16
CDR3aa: CASRPRRGDSNQPQHF

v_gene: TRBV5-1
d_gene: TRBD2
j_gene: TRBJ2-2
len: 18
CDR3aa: CASSLGLAGGIGSGELFF

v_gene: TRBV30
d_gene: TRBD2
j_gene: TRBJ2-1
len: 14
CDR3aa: CAWRGLAGAPEQFF

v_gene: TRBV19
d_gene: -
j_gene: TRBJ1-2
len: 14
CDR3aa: CASTPPGQHYGYTF